This T cell receptor (beta chain) was recorded in a study of OX40 agonist ivuxolimab in advanced cancers. Overall study: Every 2 weeks, patients received ivuxolimab intravenously, dosed at 0.01 to 10 mg/kg.

Sequencing used immunoSEQ multiplex PCR; TCRdb keeps in-frame clones, though not all of them. Here the sample spans tens of thousands of clones, approximately 86% being singletons. No patient had autoimmune disease or received systemic immunosuppression. Study-wide results and caveats: Clonal expansion was seen in CD4+ and CD8+ blood T cells by week 6 at 0.1 to 3.0 mg/kg.

Details on this clone: What it binds is unknown.

This TCR came from an adult with an advanced solid tumor such as melanoma, head and neck, liver or kidney cancer. Material: CD4+ or CD8+ T cells sorted from blood, obtained in a trial of the OX40 agonist ivuxolimab.

This CDR3 reads CASSLWGQSTSNTGELFF. CDR3 bases: TGTGCCAGCAGTTTATGGGGACAGTCGACCTCGAACACCGGGGAGCTGTTTTTT. V usage is TRBV28 and J usage is TRBJ2-2; 7 nucleotides agree with TRBD1. The ends lost 0 bases at V and 0 bases at J; junction bases unmatched: 7. This CDR3 contains 18 residues. Germline V gene sequence: CDR1 MDHEN, CDR2 SYDVKM. The full variable domain, with the rest looked up from reference TRBV28 and TRBJ2-2, is DVKVTQSSRYLVKRTGEKVFLECVQDMDHENMFWYRQDPGLGLRLIYFSYDVKMKEKGDIPEGYSVSREKKERFSLILESASTNQTSMYLCASSLWGQSTSNTGELFFGEGSRLTVL.